The TCR beta chain described here comes from a study of OX40 agonist ivuxolimab in advanced cancers. Study as a whole: Anti-PD-1, anti-PD-L1 or anti-CTLA-4 therapy given earlier was allowed, and around 40% had some. Whole-study findings and limits: At 0.1 to 3.0 mg/kg and by week 6, CD4+ and CD8+ T cells in the blood had expanded clonally.

Trimming removed 9 bases from V and 4 bases from J; junction bases left unmatched: 3. Germline CDR1 LNHDA, CDR2 SQIVND (reference sequence). The CDR3 loop spans 13 amino acids. This clone has more than one count but fewer than ten. Its antigen is not known. Samples were taken at baseline and on day 1 of cycles 4 and 7. TCRdb's copy holds only in-frame clones and misses some; the assay was immunoSEQ multiplex PCR. Seen here are about 46,000 clones, 82% observed once, and the top ten hold less than 2%. The chain carries TRBV19 and TRBJ1-6, with TRBD1 matching over 7 bases. Sequenced here: CD4+ or CD8+ T cells sorted from blood, sampled in a trial of the OX40 agonist ivuxolimab. The TCR sequence derives from an adult with an advanced solid tumor such as melanoma, head and neck, liver or kidney cancer. The CDR3 nucleotides read TGTGCCAGCAAGGGGGCATATAATTCACCCCTCCACTTT. It translates to CASKGAYNSPLHF.